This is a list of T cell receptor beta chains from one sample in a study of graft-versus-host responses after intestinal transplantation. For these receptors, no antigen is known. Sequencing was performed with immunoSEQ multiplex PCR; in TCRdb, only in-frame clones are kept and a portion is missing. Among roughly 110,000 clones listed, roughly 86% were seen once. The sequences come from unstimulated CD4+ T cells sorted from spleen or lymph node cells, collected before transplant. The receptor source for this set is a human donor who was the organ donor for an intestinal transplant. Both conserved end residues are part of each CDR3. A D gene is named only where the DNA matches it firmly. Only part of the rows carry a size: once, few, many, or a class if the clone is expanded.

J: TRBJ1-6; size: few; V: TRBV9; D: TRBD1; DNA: TGTGCCAGCAGCGTAGGGGGGGACAGGGCTTCACCCCTCCACTTT; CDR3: CASSVGGDRASPLHF
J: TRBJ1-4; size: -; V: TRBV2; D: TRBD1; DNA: TGTGCCAGCAGTGAGGGGGACAGGAATAATGAAAAACTGTTTTTT; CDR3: CASSEGDRNNEKLFF
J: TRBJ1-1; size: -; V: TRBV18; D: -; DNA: TGTGCCAGCTCAACCGGCCGACGGACGGACACTGAAGCTTTCTTT; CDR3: CASSTGRRTDTEAFF
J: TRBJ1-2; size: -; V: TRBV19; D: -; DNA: TGTGCCAGTACCTCCTCCCAGGACCGGGGCCGCTACACCTTC; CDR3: CASTSSQDRGRYTF
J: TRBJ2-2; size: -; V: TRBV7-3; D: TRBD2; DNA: TGTGCCAGCAGCTTTACCGGGACTAGCGGTAGCGGGGAGCTGTTTTTT; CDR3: CASSFTGTSGSGELFF
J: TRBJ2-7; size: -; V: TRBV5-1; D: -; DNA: TGCGCCAGCAGCTTGGCAGGTGGGGACTACGAGCAGTACTTC; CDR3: CASSLAGGDYEQYF
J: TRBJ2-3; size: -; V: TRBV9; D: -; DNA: TGTGCCAGCAGCTACCTGACAAGCACAGATACGCAGTATTTT; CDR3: CASSYLTSTDTQYF
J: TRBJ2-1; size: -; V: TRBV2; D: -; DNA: TGTGCCAGCAGTGAAGAGATAGGGGCGGGAAACAATGAGCAGTTCTTC; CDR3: CASSEEIGAGNNEQFF
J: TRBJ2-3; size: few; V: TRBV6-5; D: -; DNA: TGTGCCAGCAGTTACTCGGGGGGCCGGGGTACGCAGTATTTT; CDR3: CASSYSGGRGTQYF
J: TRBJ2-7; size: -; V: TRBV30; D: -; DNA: TGTGCCTGGAGTCCCGGGACCCTTGTGGGATACGAGCAGTACTTC; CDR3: CAWSPGTLVGYEQYF
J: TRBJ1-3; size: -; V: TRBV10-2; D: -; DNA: TGCGCCAGCGGCTGGAGGAGGGGGAAAAAGGCTGGAAACACCATATATTTT; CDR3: CASGWRRGKKAGNTIYF
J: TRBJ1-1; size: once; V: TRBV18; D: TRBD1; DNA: TGTGCCAGCTCATCCGACAGGGCCACTGAAGCTTTCTTT; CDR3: CASSSDRATEAFF
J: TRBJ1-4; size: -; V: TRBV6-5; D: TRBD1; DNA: TGTGCCAGCCAAAGGAGACAGGGTGGTGAAAAACTGTTTTTT; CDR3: CASQRRQGGEKLFF
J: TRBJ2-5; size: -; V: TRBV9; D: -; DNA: TGTGCCAGCAGCGTAGCTCAGGGAGAGACCCAGTACTTC; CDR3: CASSVAQGETQYF
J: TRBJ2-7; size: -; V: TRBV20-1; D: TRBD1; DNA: TGCAGTGCTAACAGGGGTGGAGAGCAGTACTTC; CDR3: CSANRGGEQYF
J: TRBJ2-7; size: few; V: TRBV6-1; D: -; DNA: TGTGCCAGCAGTGAATGGGGTGAGTCTAGGGGCGAGCAGTACTTC; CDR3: CASSEWGESRGEQYF
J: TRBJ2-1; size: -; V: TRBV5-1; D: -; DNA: TGCGCCAGCAGCTTGGGGCGGTTCCTCTACAATGAGCAGTTCTTC; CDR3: CASSLGRFLYNEQFF
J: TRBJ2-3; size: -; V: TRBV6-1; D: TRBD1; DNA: TGTGCCAGCTCCGGACAGGCCCTCACAGATACGCAGTATTTT; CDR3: CASSGQALTDTQYF
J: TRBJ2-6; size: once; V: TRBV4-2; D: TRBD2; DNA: TGTGCCAGCAGCCAACCGGGGGGACTAGCGGGTGGGGCCAACGTCCTGACTTTC; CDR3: CASSQPGGLAGGANVLTF
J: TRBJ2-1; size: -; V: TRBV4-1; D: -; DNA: TGCGCCAGCAGCCAACGACAGCCTTACAATGAGCAGTTCTTC; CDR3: CASSQRQPYNEQFF
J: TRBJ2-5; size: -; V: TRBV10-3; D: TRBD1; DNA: TGTGCCATCAGAGGGACAGTCCAAGAGACCCAGTACTTC; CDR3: CAIRGTVQETQYF
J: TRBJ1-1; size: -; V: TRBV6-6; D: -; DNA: TGTGCCAGCAGTGACCCGACAGGAACGAACACTGAAGCTTTCTTT; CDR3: CASSDPTGTNTEAFF
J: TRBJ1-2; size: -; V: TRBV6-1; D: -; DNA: TGTGCCAGCAGTGAAGCCGGACAGTCATATGGCTACACCTTC; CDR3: CASSEAGQSYGYTF
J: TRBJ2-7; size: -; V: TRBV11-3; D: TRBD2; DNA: TGTGCCAGCAGCTTAGCTAGCGGGAGTACCTACGAGCAGTACTTC; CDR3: CASSLASGSTYEQYF
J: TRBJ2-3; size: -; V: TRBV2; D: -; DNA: TGTGCCAGCAGTGCTTCGCCTAGCACAGATACGCAGTATTTT; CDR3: CASSASPSTDTQYF
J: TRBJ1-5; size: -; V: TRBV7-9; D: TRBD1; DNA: TGTGCCAGCAGCTTAGATGGGACAGGTCTTCAGCCCCAGCATTTT; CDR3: CASSLDGTGLQPQHF
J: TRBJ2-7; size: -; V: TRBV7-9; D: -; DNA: TGTGCCAGCAGCCCCCTCTACGAGCAGTACTTC; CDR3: CASSPLYEQYF
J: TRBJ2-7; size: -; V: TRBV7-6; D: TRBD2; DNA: TGTGCCAGCAGCTTAGCTAGCGGGGGGGCCTACGAGCAGTACTTC; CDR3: CASSLASGGAYEQYF
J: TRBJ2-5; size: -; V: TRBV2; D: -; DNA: TGTGCCAGCACATTCCAAGAGACCCAGTACTTC; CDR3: CASTFQETQYF
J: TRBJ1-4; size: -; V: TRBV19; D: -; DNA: TGTGCCAGCCCAGTTGCAACTAATGAAAAACTGTTTTTT; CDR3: CASPVATNEKLFF
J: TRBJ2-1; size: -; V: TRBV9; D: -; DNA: TGTGCCAGCGCCCGGGGACCGCCAGGCCCCTACAATGAGCAGTTCTTC; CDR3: CASARGPPGPYNEQFF
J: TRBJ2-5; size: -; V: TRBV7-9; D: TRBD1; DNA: TGTGCCAGCCGACAGGGGGAGACCCAGTACTTC; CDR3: CASRQGETQYF
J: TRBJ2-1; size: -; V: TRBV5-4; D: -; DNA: TGTGCCAGCAGCTTGTGGGGGCGACTAGCCCACAATGAGCAGTTCTTC; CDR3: CASSLWGRLAHNEQFF
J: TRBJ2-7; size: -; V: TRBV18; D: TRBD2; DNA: TGTGCCAGCTCACCGGGGACTAGCGCCTCCTACGAGCAGTACTTC; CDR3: CASSPGTSASYEQYF
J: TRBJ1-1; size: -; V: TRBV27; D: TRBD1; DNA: TGTGCCAGCAGTCTCGTACAGGGGGCCCACACTGAAGCTTTCTTT; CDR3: CASSLVQGAHTEAFF
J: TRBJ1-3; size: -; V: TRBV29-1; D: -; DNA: TGCAGCGTTCGACAAACTTACTCTGGAAACACCATATATTTT; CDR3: CSVRQTYSGNTIYF
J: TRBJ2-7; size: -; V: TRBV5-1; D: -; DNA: TGCGCCAGCAGCTTGGAAGGTGCAGGGCGAACCTACGAGCAGTACTTC; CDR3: CASSLEGAGRTYEQYF
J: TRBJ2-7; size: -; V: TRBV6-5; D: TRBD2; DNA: TGTGCCAGCAGTAAGGGGACTAGCGTATCCTACGAGCAGTACTTC; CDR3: CASSKGTSVSYEQYF
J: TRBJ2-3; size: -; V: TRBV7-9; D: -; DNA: TGTGCCAGCAGCTCGGGAGCTTACCCAGATACGCAGTATTTT; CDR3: CASSSGAYPDTQYF
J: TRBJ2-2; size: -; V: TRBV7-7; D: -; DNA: TGTGCTAGCAGCTTACGGGCCTTGAAGAGGGAGCTGTTTTTT; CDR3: CASSLRALKRELFF
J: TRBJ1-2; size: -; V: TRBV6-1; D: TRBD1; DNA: TGTGCCAGCAGTGATGGGACAGGGGTGGGCTACACCTTC; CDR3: CASSDGTGVGYTF
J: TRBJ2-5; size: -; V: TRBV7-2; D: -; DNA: TGTGCCAGCAGCTTCCAGGGGGGGAGGCAAGAGACCCAGTACTTC; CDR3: CASSFQGGRQETQYF
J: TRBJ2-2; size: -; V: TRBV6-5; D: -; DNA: TGTGCCAGCAGTTACCGTCCGGGAACCGGGGAGCTGTTTTTT; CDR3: CASSYRPGTGELFF
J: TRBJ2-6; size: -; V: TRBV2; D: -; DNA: TGTGCCAGCAGTGTAAGGGGAAGGGCTGGGGCCAACGTCCTGACTTTC; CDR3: CASSVRGRAGANVLTF
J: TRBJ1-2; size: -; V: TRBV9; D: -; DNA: TGTGCCAGCAGCGAACAGGCTAACTATGGCTACACCTTC; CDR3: CASSEQANYGYTF